This TCR beta chain came from a study of blood T cell repertoires in COVID-19. Study-level information: Some COVID-19 samples were acute and others convalescent; all came from the United States, Italy and Spain. Sample material is recorded as cDNA or gDNA derived from T cells, B-cell-depleted T cells, or PBMCs.

The authors' processing: Quantification of nucleated cells was approximated via reference gene primer amplification. The protocol was immunoSEQ multiplex PCR, while the TCRdb copy is restricted to in-frame clones and leaves out a portion. D and trimming were read from the DNA, whereas the V and J calls and clone size are those reported in that table. The table has approximately 91,000 clones, 80% seen once; the top ten hold under 20%. Only a few counts were recorded for this clone. The CDR3 sequence is 15 residues long. J gave up 1 base and V 4 bases, and 5 bases lay outside the gene matches. CDR1 is MNHEY and CDR2 is SMNVEV in the germline V gene (reference sequence).

The clonotype originates from a human donor in a cohort sampled during active COVID-19. The sample was peripheral blood. This chain uses TRBV27 with TRBJ2-5, with 8 bases fitting TRBD1. CDR3 region: CASSWQGAGQETQYF. The CDR3 DNA follows: TGTGCCAGCAGTTGGCAGGGGGCGGGCCAAGAGACCCAGTACTTC.